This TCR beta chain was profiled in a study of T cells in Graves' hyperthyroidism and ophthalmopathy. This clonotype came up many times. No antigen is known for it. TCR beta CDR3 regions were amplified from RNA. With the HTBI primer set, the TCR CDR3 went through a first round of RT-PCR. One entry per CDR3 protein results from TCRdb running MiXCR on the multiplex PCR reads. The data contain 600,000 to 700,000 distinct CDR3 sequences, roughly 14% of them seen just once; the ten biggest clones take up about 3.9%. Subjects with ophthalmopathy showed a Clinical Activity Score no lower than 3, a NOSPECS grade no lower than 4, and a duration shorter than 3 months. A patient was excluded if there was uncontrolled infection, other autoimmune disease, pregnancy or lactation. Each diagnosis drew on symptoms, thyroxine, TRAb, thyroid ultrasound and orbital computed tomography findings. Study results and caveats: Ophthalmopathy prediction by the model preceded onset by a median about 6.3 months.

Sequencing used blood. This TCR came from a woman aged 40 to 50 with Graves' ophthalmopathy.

The CDR3: CASTTLAKNIQYF. For the CDR3, the DNA is TGTGCCAGCACAACTCTGGCCAAAAACATTCAGTACTTC. The chain links TRBV11-2 to TRBJ2-4; D gene ambiguous. Germline V CDR1 and CDR2: SGHAT, FQNNGV. Trimming removed 7 bases at V and 1 base at J, with 8 bases between. The CDR3 contains 13 residues.